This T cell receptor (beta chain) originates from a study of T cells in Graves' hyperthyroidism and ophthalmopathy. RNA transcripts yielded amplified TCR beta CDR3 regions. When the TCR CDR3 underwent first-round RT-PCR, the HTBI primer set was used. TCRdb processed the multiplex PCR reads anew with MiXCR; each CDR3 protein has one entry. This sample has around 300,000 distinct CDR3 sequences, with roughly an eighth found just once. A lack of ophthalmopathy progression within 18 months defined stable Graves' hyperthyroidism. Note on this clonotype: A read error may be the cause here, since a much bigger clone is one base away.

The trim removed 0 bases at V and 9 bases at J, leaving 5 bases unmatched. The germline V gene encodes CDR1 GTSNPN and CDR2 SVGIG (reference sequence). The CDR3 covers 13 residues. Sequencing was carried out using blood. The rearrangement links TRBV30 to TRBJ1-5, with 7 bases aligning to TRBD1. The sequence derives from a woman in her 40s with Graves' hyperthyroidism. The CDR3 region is CAWSVGGVGPQHF. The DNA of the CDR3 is TGTGCCTGGAGTGTAGGGGGCGTTGGGCCCCAGCATTTT.